This T cell receptor beta chain comes out of a study of blood T cell repertoires in COVID-19. Enrolled during active infection, Seattle patients were then followed longitudinally. The J segment lost 4 bases and the V segment lost 5 bases, leaving 6 bases of the junction unmatched. Germline V lookup: CDR1 SGHVS, CDR2 FQNEAQ. The CDR3 is 16 amino acids. Study processing details: By means of reference gene primer amplification, nucleated cell counts were estimated. Clones were sequenced by immunoSEQ multiplex PCR, and TCRdb holds only the in-frame ones, with some missing. Clone size and the V and J calls come from that table; the DNA yielded D and trimming. The repertoire holds under 200,000 clones, with 84% as singletons.

Material: peripheral blood. This sequence originates from a woman of 80 years or more with COVID-19, enrolled during active disease. The chain uses TRBV7-8 and TRBJ2-1; 12 bases match TRBD2. CDR3 in DNA: TGTGCCAGCAGCAGAGCTAGCGGGAGGGGATACAATGAGCAGTTCTTC. It codes for CASSRASGRGYNEQFF.